What follows is one T cell receptor (beta chain) and its context. This receptor's antigen is unknown. No much larger clonotype is one base removed from it; base qualities were not supplied. This sample is part of a study of blood T cells in healthy people across ages (dated by TCRdb to about 2015). As for the study more broadly: In model experiments, template switching captured roughly one uniquely barcoded TCR beta cDNA molecule for every two T cells. To avoid experimental bias, donors of different ages were distributed randomly across sequencing lanes. The donors were divided into four age groups: young (average approximately 15 years), middle-aged (about 39), aged (approximately 62) and long-lived (roughly 82). The study measured age-related changes in TCR beta repertoire diversity using deep sequencing normalized with unique cDNA molecular identifiers. The study analyzed two additional independent replicas of 1 million unique cDNA reads from the same blood draw for two donors, one aged 18 to 30 and one aged 80 or older.

V is trimmed back by 3 bases and J by 1 base, and the junction contains 7 bases that no gene match accounts for. From the cysteine up to the phenylalanine, the CDR3 has a length of 16 residues. Solely the CDR3 DNA is kept, with 48 bases framed from the first base. Sequences SQVTM (CDR1) and ANQGSEA (CDR2) are obtained from the germline V gene. Study-wide conclusions, independent of this receptor: Donor CMV infection status was unknown, potentially confounding age-related changes in expanded clonotypes. Total diversity estimates from one million sequenced T cells were considered lower bounds and underestimates. A strong correlation was found between observed TCR beta diversity and the percentage of naive T cells measured by flow cytometry. Compared with the aged group, the long-lived group had more naive CD4+ T cells, fewer expanded clones and increased TCR diversity, suggesting age selection. As age increased, observed TCR beta diversity per million T cells dropped in a roughly linear way, and a significant reduction was already evident by age about 40. Since profiling was done on bulk unsorted PBMCs, naive and antigen-experienced compartments could not be conclusively compared.

The approximately 39 donors, aged about 6 to 95 years, were systemically healthy Caucasian individuals from Russia. Each donor gave around 9.9 milliliters of peripheral blood, collected into EDTA-treated Vacutainer tubes. Ficoll-Paque density-gradient centrifugation was used to isolate PBMCs, with at least 7 million obtained per sample. Total RNA was extracted from PBMCs with Trizol reagent, with at least 6 micrograms obtained per sample. Naive CD45RAhigh/CD27high T cell percentages were measured by flow cytometry on a PBMC aliquot from every donor. The library was prepared using 5' RACE. Sequencing took place on an Illumina HiSeq 2500. A second roughly 7 to 12 cycle PCR used a sample-barcoded 5' primer and a J-beta primer mix. A unique molecular identifier was introduced onto each TCR beta cDNA molecule by a template-switch 5' adaptor carrying 12 random nucleotides. Each sample yielded at least 3 million CDR3-containing paired-end reads. First-strand cDNA synthesis was performed from all RNA using the Mint cDNA synthesis kit, with priming by a TRBC-specific oligonucleotide. After uracil-DNA glycosylase treatment, a first 18-cycle PCR used universal primers M1SS and BC2_uni_R on all cDNA. As for the original processing: Normalization of each sample was performed by random selection of 1 million high-quality reads, each carrying a distinct molecular identifier. Reads with shared molecular identifiers were discarded instead of being binned into consensus sequences. CDR3 identification, clonotype clustering and error correction used MiTCR with a Q25 quality threshold and the strictest error-elimination algorithm. Lower-bound total TCR beta diversity was estimated with a nonparametric unseen species model using Euler transformation. TCRdb passed the public sequencing reads through fastp at Q25 and MiXCR, retaining productive beta sequences. Duplicate CDR3 protein sequences are folded into a single record with the most common DNA and genes. TCRdb's processing, not the authors' own work, is the source of the V and J calls. Across this sample there are 1.5 million to 2 million distinct CDR3 sequences, with roughly 50% seen only once. The ten largest clonotypes hold approximately 2.1% of the sample.

The rearranged segments are TRBV29-1 and TRBJ2-3, and TRBD1 matches 10 of the central bases. The sequenced sample consisted of blood. This TCR came from a middle-aged woman in good health. Here is the DNA: TGCAGCGTTGAGGGGACCGGGACAGGGGGCACAGATACGCAGTATTTT. It is translated as CSVEGTGTGGTDTQYF.